This record looks at one TCR beta chain sequence and its context. As yet, its antigen is unknown. This entry comes from a study of cytomegalovirus exposure and HLA in healthy donors. Background on the study: An early release of data contained approximately 80 million unique TCRs, which came from HLA-typed donors.

The length of the CDR3 is 18 residues. Germline CDR1 is MGHRA and CDR2 is YSYEKL. The ends lost 3 bases at V and 0 bases at J; junction bases unmatched: 11. 13 Jbeta primers and 60 Vbeta primers were used for the PCR. TCRdb's table, derived via immunoSEQ multiplex PCR, lists solely in-frame clones and lacks some. The top ten clones hold over 2.5% of a sample with about 140,000 clones, 78% of them seen once. Study observations and caveats: Later genetic work tied a missense DCLRE1C variant to beta-chain V and J trimming.

Sequenced material: PBMCs. The chain employs TRBV4-1 and TRBJ1-5; 7 nucleotides agree with TRBD1. This clonotype was obtained from a male donor in good health and CMV-seronegative. The CDR3 region has the DNA TGCGCCAGCAGCCAGAGGGACAGTACGCAATATAGCAATCAGCCCCAGCATTTT. Amino acids: CASSQRDSTQYSNQPQHF.